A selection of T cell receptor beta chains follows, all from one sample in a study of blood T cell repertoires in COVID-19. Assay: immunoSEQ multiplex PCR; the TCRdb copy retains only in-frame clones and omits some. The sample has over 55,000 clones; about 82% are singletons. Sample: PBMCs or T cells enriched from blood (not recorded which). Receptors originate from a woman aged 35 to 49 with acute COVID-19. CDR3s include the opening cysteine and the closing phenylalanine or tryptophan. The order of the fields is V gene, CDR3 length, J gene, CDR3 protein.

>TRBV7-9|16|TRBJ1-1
CASIITTHGGNTEAFF
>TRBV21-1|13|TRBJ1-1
CASSKGTGGEAFF
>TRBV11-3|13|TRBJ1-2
CASSFGTGTTVTF
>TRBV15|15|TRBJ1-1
CATSTRDRANTEAFF
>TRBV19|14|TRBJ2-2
CASSGRGESGELFF
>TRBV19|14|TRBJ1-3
CASSPLSSVNTIYF
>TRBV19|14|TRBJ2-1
CASSISLGTDEQFF
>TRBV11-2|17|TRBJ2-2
CASTRVVGARNTGELFF
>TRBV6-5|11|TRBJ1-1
CASIDGGTAFF
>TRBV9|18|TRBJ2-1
CASSATDPLAGQYNEQFF
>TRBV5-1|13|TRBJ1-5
CASSFTGNQPQHF
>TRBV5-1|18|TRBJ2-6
CASSQLTGASSGANVLTF
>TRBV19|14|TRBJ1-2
CASSIWSSGNGYTF
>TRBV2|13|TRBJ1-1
CASTLTGNTEAFF
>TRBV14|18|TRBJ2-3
CASSQDRRGIASTDTQYF
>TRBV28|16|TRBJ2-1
CASSFYPTSPTNEQFF
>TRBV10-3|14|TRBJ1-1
CAIKGQGARTEAFF
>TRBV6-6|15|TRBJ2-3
CASSYYRQGTDTQYF
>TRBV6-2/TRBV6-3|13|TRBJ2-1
CASSSTGYNEQFF
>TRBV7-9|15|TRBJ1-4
CASSSAGGLNEKLFF
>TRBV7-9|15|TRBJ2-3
CASSPGGGDLDTQYF
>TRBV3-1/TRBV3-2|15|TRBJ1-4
CASSHSTRTNEKLFF
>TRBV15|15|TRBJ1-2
CATSTGTGGNYGYTF
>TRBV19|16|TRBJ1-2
CASSRSGQGGLYGYTF
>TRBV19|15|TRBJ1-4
CASNRVTGRNEKLFF
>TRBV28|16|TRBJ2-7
CASSERTSGSWVEQYF
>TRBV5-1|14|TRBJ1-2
CASRSPGPNYGYTF
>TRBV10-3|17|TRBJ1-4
CAISESERTEINEKLFF
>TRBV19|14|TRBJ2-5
CASTRRGGQETQYF
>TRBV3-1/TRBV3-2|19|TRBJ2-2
CASSQDFRAGGPSTGELFF
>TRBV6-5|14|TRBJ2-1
CASTERSSYNEQFF
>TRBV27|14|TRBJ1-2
CASKRDTTNYGYTF
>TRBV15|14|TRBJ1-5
CATSREIGNQPQHF
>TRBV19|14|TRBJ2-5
CASSISRKAETQYF
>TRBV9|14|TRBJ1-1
CASSVQGMDTEAFF
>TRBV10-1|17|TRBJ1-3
CASSGRGKGAPRDTIYF
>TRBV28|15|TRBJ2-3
CASRVRGSQGDTQYF
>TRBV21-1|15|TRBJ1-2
CASSKAHRHPNGYTF
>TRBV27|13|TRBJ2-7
CASRGGWRDEQYF
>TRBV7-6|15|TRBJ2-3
CASSLEGASTDTQYF
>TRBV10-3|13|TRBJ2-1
CAIKPPREDEQFF
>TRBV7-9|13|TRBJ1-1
CASSRQGAAEAFF
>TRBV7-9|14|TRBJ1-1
CASSARTGPTEAFF
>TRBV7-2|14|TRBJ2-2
CASSLGLHTGELFF
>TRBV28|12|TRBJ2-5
CASRSGLETQYF
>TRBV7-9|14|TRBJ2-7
CASSRDRAGDEQYF
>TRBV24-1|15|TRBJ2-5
CATSDLSGAQETQYF
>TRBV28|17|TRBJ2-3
CASSTRDYSLGTDTQYF
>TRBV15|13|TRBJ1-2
CATSRGWGQLDTF
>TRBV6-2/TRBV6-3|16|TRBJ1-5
CASSYPARRGNQPQHF